This T cell receptor beta chain was captured in a study of tumor-infiltrating lymphocytes in oesophageal squamous cell carcinoma. This CDR3 is built from 13 residues. V lost 6 bases to trimming and J lost 5 bases, with 13 bases between them. Germline V CDR1 and CDR2: MDHEN, SYDVKM. TCRdb re-analysed the PCR reads in MiXCR, keeping a single row per CDR3 protein. The profile shows 9,500 to 15,000 distinct CDR3 sequences, about 55% of them singletons. The clonotype comes from a female donor with esophageal squamous cell carcinoma. Sequenced: esophageal tumor tissue. The chain joins TRBV28 to TRBJ1-1; D may be TRBD1 (5 bases). In nucleotides, the CDR3 is TGTGCCAGCAGGCGGGCAGGGCGTACTGAAGCTTTCTTT. This sequence encodes CASRRAGRTEAFF.